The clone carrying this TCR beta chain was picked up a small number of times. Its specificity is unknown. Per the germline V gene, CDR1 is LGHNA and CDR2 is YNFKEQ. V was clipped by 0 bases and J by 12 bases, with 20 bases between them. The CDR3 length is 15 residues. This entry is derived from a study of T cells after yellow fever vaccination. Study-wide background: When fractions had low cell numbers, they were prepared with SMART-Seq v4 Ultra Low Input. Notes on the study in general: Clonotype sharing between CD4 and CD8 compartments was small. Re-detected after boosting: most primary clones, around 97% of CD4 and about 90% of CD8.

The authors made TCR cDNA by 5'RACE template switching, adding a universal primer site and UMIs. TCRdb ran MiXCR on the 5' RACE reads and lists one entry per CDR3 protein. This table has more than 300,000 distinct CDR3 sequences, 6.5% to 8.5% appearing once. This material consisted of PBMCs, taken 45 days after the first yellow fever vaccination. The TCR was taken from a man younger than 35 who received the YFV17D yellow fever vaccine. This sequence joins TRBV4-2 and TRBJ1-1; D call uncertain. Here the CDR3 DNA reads TGTGCCAGCAGCCAAGAGGAGTCTGGGAGGGAGAGGACTTTCTTT. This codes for CASSQEESGRERTFF.